The 21 T cell receptor beta chains listed next were all sequenced from one sample in a study of naive and memory T cell subsets. Study-wide results and caveats: Naive repertoires, especially CD8, held a few larger clonotypes, possibly memory cells re-expressing CD45RA.

Both TRBC1 and TRBC2 were covered by a beta constant-region primer of two equimolar oligonucleotides. The ligated cDNA underwent four PCR rounds using SP2 and nested alpha and beta constant-region primers. TCRdb ran MiXCR on the UMI-ligation and nested PCR reads and lists one entry per CDR3 protein. The sample holds 85,000 to 130,000 distinct CDR3 sequences, approximately 14% seen once. Their target antigens are unknown. The sample taken for sequencing was naive CD8+ T cells from blood. These receptors were taken from a human donor in good health.

The chain recombines TRBV3-1 with TRBJ2-1; no reliable D call. This CDR3 contains 13 residues. V was cut by 0 bases and J by 8 bases, with 8 bases left in between. Germline V gene data show CDR1 as LGHDT and CDR2 as YNNKEL (reference sequence). In DNA, the CDR3 is TGTGCCAGCAGCCAAGATTCACGGGATGAGCAGTTCTTC. This codes for CASSQDSRDEQFF.

The table lists this clonotype with many counts. The J gene is TRBJ2-3, the V gene TRBV12-3 or TRBV12-4; TRBD2 matches at 7 bases. The J segment lost 3 bases and the V segment lost 3 bases, leaving 3 bases of the junction unmatched. The CDR3 runs to 14 residues. The CDR3 DNA follows: TGTGCCAGCAGTTTTGCGGGGGAGACAGATACGCAGTATTTT. Translated: CASSFAGETDTQYF.

The V gene is TRBV29-1, the J gene TRBJ2-3; the D call may be TRBD1 or TRBD2 (5 bases each). The CDR3 length is 14 residues. Germline values: CDR1 SQVTM, CDR2 ANQGSEA. V lost 4 bases to trimming and J lost 1 base, with 12 bases between them. The DNA of the CDR3 is TGCAGCGTTGTGCCCGGGGACCGCACAGATACGCAGTATTTT. Encoded protein: CSVVPGDRTDTQYF.

This clonotype came up many times. The chain recombines TRBV19 with TRBJ1-1; D might be TRBD1 (5 bases). V lost 6 bases to trimming and J lost 3 bases, with 11 bases between them. Germline CDR1 LNHDA, CDR2 SQIVND (reference sequence). This CDR3 has 13 residues. The CDR3 sequence is CASRYDSYTEAFF. CDR3 coding DNA: TGTGCCAGTAGATACGACAGTTACACTGAAGCTTTCTTT. The full variable domain, rest sourced from reference TRBV19 and TRBJ1-1, is DGGITQSPKYLFRKEGQNVTLSCEQNLNHDAMYWYRQDPGQGLRLIYYSQIVNDFQKGDIAEGYSVSREKKESFPLTVTSAQKNPTAFYLCASRYDSYTEAFFGQGTRLTVV.

This clonotype was observed many times. The rearrangement links TRBV7-6 to TRBJ2-3, with D hard to call. The CDR3 covers 15 residues. From germline, CDR1 is SGHVS and CDR2 FNYEAQ. The V gene lost 1 base and the J gene lost 0 bases, with 8 bases spanning the gap. As DNA, the CDR3 is TGTGCCAGCAGCTTAGATAGTGGTAGCACAGATACGCAGTATTTT. It translates to CASSLDSGSTDTQYF.

The chain couples TRBV27 to TRBJ1-6, with unresolved D. V was clipped by 8 bases and J by 7 bases, with 12 bases between them. CDR1 MNHEY and CDR2 SMNVEV come from the germline V gene (reference sequence). The CDR3 loop spans 13 amino acids. CDR3 nucleotide sequence: TGTGCCAGCGGGCATACGGGAAATTCACCCCTCCACTTT. This sequence encodes CASGHTGNSPLHF.

This clonotype was detected only a few times. V gene TRBV20-1 combines with J gene TRBJ1-1, with D unresolved. Germline V gene data show CDR1 as DFQATT and CDR2 as SNEGSKA (reference sequence). The CDR3 runs 15 residues. With 0 bases removed from V and 1 base from J, the gap between germline ends came to 12 bases. The CDR3 DNA reads TGCAGTGCTAGAGATTCGGTGGGCCCGAACACTGAAGCTTTCTTT. Its translation: CSARDSVGPNTEAFF.

The chain uses TRBV29-1 and TRBJ2-7; possible D gene TRBD1, 5 bases. V gave up 1 base and J gave up 7 bases, with 14 bases separating them. Germline V gene sequence: CDR1 SQVTM, CDR2 ANQGSEA. This CDR3 region has 13 residues. The CDR3 DNA is TGCAGCGTTGAAGTCAACCAAGCAGGGGAGCAGTACTTC. This sequence encodes CSVEVNQAGEQYF.

In this sample, this clonotype turned up many times. The V and J genes are TRBV6-2 or TRBV6-3 and TRBJ1-1; TRBD1 is a possible D gene (5 bases). Germline loops: CDR1 MNHEY, CDR2 SVGEGT. V lost 4 bases, J lost 7 bases, and 19 bases lay in between. The length of the CDR3 is 15 residues. The CDR3 DNA follows: TGTGCCAGCAGTTTTTCTTCGTACAGGTTTGATGAAGCTTTCTTT. Protein product: CASSFSSYRFDEAFF.

This clonotype has only a few counts. The V gene is TRBV20-1, the J gene TRBJ1-1; weak D call: TRBD1 (6 bases). With 0 bases removed from V and 1 base from J, the gap between germline ends came to 12 bases. The CDR3 spans 15 residues. CDR1 and CDR2 (germline): DFQATT, SNEGSKA (reference sequence). Here the CDR3 DNA reads TGCAGTGCTAGAGATGGGAGGGGGTCGAACACTGAAGCTTTCTTT. Translation: CSARDGRGSNTEAFF.

This clonotype has more than one count but fewer than ten. V is TRBV15 and J is TRBJ1-2, with 8 bases lining up with TRBD1. The CDR3 has 15 residues. The trim removed 0 bases at V and 5 bases at J, leaving 5 bases unmatched. Germline assignment: CDR1 LNHNV and CDR2 YYDKDF (reference sequence). CDR3: CATSRDPGGPYGYTF. The CDR3 DNA reads as TGTGCCACCAGCAGAGATCCAGGGGGCCCTTATGGCTACACCTTC. Based on the CDR3 plus reference TRBV15 and TRBJ1-2, the full variable domain is DAMVIQNPRYQVTQFGKPVTLSCSQTLNHNVMYWYQQKSSQAPKLLFHYYDKDFNNEADTPDNFQSRRPNTSFCFLDIRSPGLGDTAMYLCATSRDPGGPYGYTFGSGTRLTVV.

This clonotype was seen more than once but under ten times. This chain's CDR3 is CSIAGGTYNEQFF. CDR3 coding DNA: TGCAGTATAGCGGGAGGGACTTACAATGAGCAGTTCTTC. This rearrangement joins TRBV20-1 to TRBJ2-1; 11 bases map to TRBD2. Per germline, CDR1 DFQATT and CDR2 SNEGSKA (reference sequence). V was pared by 8 bases and J by 4 bases, with 4 bases of the junction left unmatched. The CDR3 is 13 residues long.

The CDR3 loop is CASSPLAKGPNYGYTF. CDR3 nucleotides: TGTGCCAGCAGCCCCTTGGCTAAGGGGCCCAACTATGGCTACACCTTC. V is TRBV7-9 and J is TRBJ1-2; a possible D gene is TRBD1 (5 bases). The CDR3 loop spans 16 amino acids. The ends were cut back, 5 bases at V and 2 bases at J, with 18 bases in the middle. The germline V gene encodes CDR1 SEHNR and CDR2 FQNEAQ (reference sequence).

The rearrangement links TRBV4-2 to TRBJ2-3, with 9 bases lining up with TRBD2. The CDR3 has 17 residues. Unmatched junction bases numbered 7, after V lost 1 base and J lost 2 bases. From germline, CDR1 is LGHNA and CDR2 YNFKEQ. For the CDR3, the DNA is TGTGCCAGCAGCCAAGCCCGACTAGCGGAGAACACAGATACGCAGTATTTT. Protein sequence: CASSQARLAENTDTQYF.

The sample holds a few counts of this clonotype. The chain links TRBV29-1 to TRBJ1-1, with TRBD1 as a possible D gene (6 bases). Trimming took 5 bases from V and 1 from J, leaving 8 bases between them. The CDR3 extends over 12 amino acids. Germline values: CDR1 SQVTM, CDR2 ANQGSEA. Here the CDR3 DNA reads TGCAGCGTTTGGACAGAGAACACTGAAGCTTTCTTT. It yields the protein CSVWTENTEAFF.

This clonotype was counted between two and nine times. This chain uses TRBV10-3 with TRBJ2-1; tentative D call: TRBD2 (6 bases). Trimming removed 8 bases from V and 2 bases from J, with 10 bases in between. Germline V lookup: CDR1 ENHRY, CDR2 SYGVKD. CDR3 length: 13 amino acids. The CDR3 DNA sequence: TGTGCCATCCAGGGCGGGACCTACAATGAGCAGTTCTTC. It specifies CAIQGGTYNEQFF.

This clonotype was detected ten times or more. The chain links TRBV19 to TRBJ2-1; 7 bases agree with TRBD2. CDR3 length: 16 amino acids. Trimming at V came to 7 bases and at J to 0 bases, leaving 9 bases not matched to a gene. Per the germline V gene, CDR1 is LNHDA and CDR2 is SQIVND (reference sequence). The CDR3 spells CASNSGRESSYNEQFF. CDR3 nucleotides: TGTGCCAGTAATTCCGGGCGGGAGTCCTCCTACAATGAGCAGTTCTTC.

This clonotype was observed many times. The chain recombines TRBV15 with TRBJ1-1; D possibly corresponds to TRBD1 (6 bases). The V end lost 10 bases, the J end lost 5 bases, and 17 bases lay between the germline ends. CDR1 and CDR2 from the germline V gene are LNHNV and YYDKDF (reference sequence). The CDR3 contains 13 residues. CDR3 DNA sequence: TGTGCCATTACACAGGGTGGGGAGACTGAAGCTTTCTTT. This translates into CAITQGGETEAFF.

The table lists this clonotype with a few counts. This chain links TRBV29-1 with TRBJ2-1, with TRBD1 identical over 7 bases. V was pared by 5 bases and J by 3 bases, with 4 bases of the junction left unmatched. The CDR3 consists of 13 residues. Germline V gene data show CDR1 as SQVTM and CDR2 as ANQGSEA. The CDR3 is CSVLPGGYNEQFF. CDR3 nucleotides: TGCAGCGTTCTTCCAGGGGGCTACAATGAGCAGTTCTTC.

The chain joins TRBV28 to TRBJ1-5, with a tentative D call TRBD1 (5 bases). Germline CDR1 reads MDHEN; CDR2 reads SYDVKM. Between the trimmed V and J ends, which lost 4 bases and 7 bases, there was a span of 20 bases. The CDR3 is 16 residues long. CDR3 bases: TGTGCCAGCAGTTCCACCCCAGGGTTGCCCTTACAGCCCCAGCATTTT. This codes for CASSSTPGLPLQPQHF.

CDR3 region: CASSRGGTEAFF. CDR3 in DNA: TGTGCCAGCAGCAGAGGGGGCACTGAAGCTTTCTTT. The chain recombines TRBV5-4 with TRBJ1-1; possibly TRBD1 for D (6 bases). Germline CDR1 SGHNT, CDR2 YYREEE (reference sequence). V gave up 4 bases and J gave up 4 bases, with 8 bases separating them. The CDR3 sequence is 12 residues long.